One and the same sample provided the 10 T cell receptor beta chains below, sequenced in a study of T cell repertoires in cytomegalovirus infection. Their antigens remain unidentified. TCRdb recomputed calls from the reads with MiXCR, one row per CDR3 protein. In the table there are 100,000 to 150,000 distinct CDR3 sequences, about 24% of which are singletons. The sample taken for sequencing was PBMCs, sequenced either directly or after in vitro stimulation (not recorded which). The receptor set was obtained from a human donor in good health (CMV status not recorded). Some clones in this sample may be carry-over from other donors' samples.

Ten or more counts support this clonotype. The chain employs TRBV7-6 and TRBJ2-3, with 8 bases identical to TRBD1. V was clipped by 3 bases and J by 0 bases; unmatched bases: 5. This CDR3 has 16 residues. Germline lookup yields CDR1 SGHVS and CDR2 FNYEAQ. The CDR3 sequence: CASSFETGVSTDTQYF. The CDR3, as DNA: TGTGCCAGCAGCTTTGAGACAGGGGTTAGCACAGATACGCAGTATTTT.

This clonotype has at least ten counts. The gene calls are TRBV5-4 and TRBJ2-1; D gene unclear. This CDR3 contains 12 residues. Trimming left V 0 bases short and J 6 bases short, with 4 bases between. CDR1 and CDR2 from the germline V gene are SGHNT and YYREEE (reference sequence). CDR3 DNA: TGTGCCAGCAGCTTGGAGCGCAATGAGCAGTTCTTC. This encodes CASSLERNEQFF.

In this sample, this clonotype turned up many times. The rearrangement joins TRBV27 to TRBJ2-3, with a possible D match to TRBD1 (5 bases). Germline V gene sequence: CDR1 MNHEY, CDR2 SMNVEV (reference sequence). The germline V and J ends were trimmed by 4 bases and 1 base, with 12 bases remaining between them. CDR3 size: 15 residues. The CDR3 nucleotides are TGTGCCAGCAGTTCGACCGACAGACGCACAGATACGCAGTATTTT. Its protein product is CASSSTDRRTDTQYF.

The V and J genes are TRBV5-4 and TRBJ2-1; 10 positions match TRBD2. The ends lost 4 bases at V and 9 bases at J; junction bases unmatched: 10. This CDR3 comprises 15 residues. Germline V lookup: CDR1 SGHNT, CDR2 YYREEE (reference sequence). The CDR3 DNA follows: TGTGCCAGCAGCGATCCTAGCGGGAGAAATGGTGAGCAGTTCTTC. Its protein is CASSDPSGRNGEQFF.

This clonotype was seen many times. The chain links TRBV7-8 to TRBJ2-3, with TRBD2 as a possible D gene (6 bases). The CDR3 sequence is 15 residues long. Germline-derived CDR1 and CDR2 are SGHVS and FQNEAQ. Trimming took 5 bases from V and 3 from J, leaving 15 bases between them. The CDR3 DNA reads TGTGCCAGCAGCATGACTAGAGGGTGGACAGATACGCAGTATTTT. It encodes CASSMTRGWTDTQYF.

This clonotype was seen only a few times. This chain joins TRBV5-4 and TRBJ1-1; maybe TRBD1 (6 bases). Germline CDR1 is SGHNT and CDR2 is YYREEE (reference sequence). Trimming removed 10 bases at V and 1 base at J, with 11 bases between. The CDR3 has 12 residues. The CDR3 here is CACKQGNTEAFF. The CDR3 nucleotides read TGTGCCTGCAAACAGGGGAACACTGAAGCTTTCTTT.

This clonotype was counted many times. The J gene is TRBJ1-4, the V gene TRBV7-2, with a tentative D call TRBD1 (6 bases). Germline V gives CDR1 SGHTA, CDR2 FQGNSA. There are 14 residues in the CDR3. V was trimmed by 3 bases and J by 4 bases, leaving 9 bases between them. CDR3 sequence (DNA): TGTGCCAGCAGCTTGGGGACACTTAATGAAAAACTGTTTTTT. Translation: CASSLGTLNEKLFF.

This clonotype was seen repeatedly, ten times or more. The chain uses TRBV7-2 and TRBJ2-1, with D uncertain. With 5 bases removed from V and 7 bases from J, the gap between germline ends came to 15 bases. CDR1 and CDR2 from the germline V gene are SGHTA and FQGNSA. This CDR3 has 14 amino acids. The CDR3 coding sequence is TGTGCCAGCAGCCTGGACGGGTCGAGGAATGAGCAGTTCTTC. This encodes CASSLDGSRNEQFF.

This chain joins TRBV12-3 or TRBV12-4 and TRBJ1-5; D remains unclear. CDR3 size: 17 residues. Trimming shortened V by 3 bases and J by 2 bases, and 17 bases separated the two germline ends. The CDR3 nucleotides are TGTGCCAGCAGTTTGCGGTTTGGCCTGGGAGGCAATCAGCCCCAGCATTTT. Translation gives CASSLRFGLGGNQPQHF.

This clonotype was counted at least ten times. The rearrangement joins TRBV7-2 to TRBJ1-1; D gene uncertain. V dropped 4 bases and J dropped 4 bases, with 16 bases sitting between them. Germline CDR1 reads SGHTA; CDR2 reads FQGNSA. CDR3 size: 15 residues. The CDR3 DNA reads as TGTGCCAGCAGCTGGAGGGCGAGGGTAGGCACTGAAGCTTTCTTT. Protein: CASSWRARVGTEAFF. Full variable domain (missing parts from reference TRBV7-2 and TRBJ1-1): GAGVSQSPSNKVTEKGKDVELRCDPISGHTALYWYRQSLGQGLEFLIYFQGNSAPDKSGLPSDRFSAERTGGSVSTLTIQRTQQEDSAVYLCASSWRARVGTEAFFGQGTRLTVV.